The 31 T cell receptor beta chains below come from one sample, sequenced in a study of T-cell reconstitution after alpha-beta-depleted transplantation in children. The TCRbeta library incorporated unique molecular identifiers. TCRdb redid the calling of the PCR reads with MiXCR, one entry per CDR3 protein. The sample includes nearly 250,000 distinct CDR3 sequences, roughly 7.7% of them seen just once. Source: PBMCs, mostly from graft donor cells, taken 180 days after TCRalphabeta/CD19-depleted stem cell transplant. All receptors derive from a male patient younger than 18 who had a stem cell transplant for acute lymphoblastic leukemia, so the T cells may come from the graft donor.

This clonotype came up many times. The rearrangement joins TRBV28 to TRBJ1-2; no clear D gene. From germline, CDR1 is MDHEN and CDR2 SYDVKM. This CDR3 has 11 residues. V lost 10 bases, J lost 4 bases, and 10 bases lay in between. The CDR3 loop is CAIGSGYGYTF. CDR3 nucleotides: TGTGCCATCGGTAGTGGCTATGGCTACACCTTC.

This clonotype was seen repeatedly, ten times or more. The J gene is TRBJ1-2, the V gene TRBV12-3 or TRBV12-4, with a possible D match to TRBD1 (6 bases). V was cut by 5 bases and J by 8 bases, with 15 bases left in between. The CDR3 length is 13 residues. CDR3 region: CASSPGSRGGYTF. The CDR3 DNA is TGTGCCAGCAGTCCCGGGTCCAGGGGCGGCTACACCTTC.

The sample holds many counts of this clonotype. The chain has TRBV29-1 and TRBJ1-2, with D possibly TRBD1 on 6 matching bases. The germline V and J ends were trimmed by 7 bases and 4 bases, with 22 bases remaining between them. CDR1 is SQVTM and CDR2 is ANQGSEA in the germline V gene. CDR3 length: 15 amino acids. In DNA, the CDR3 is TGCAGCGGCGGGGGCCAGGGCTCGGCTAGCTATGGCTACACCTTC. Its protein product is CSGGGQGSASYGYTF.

There are many counts of this clonotype. This chain connects TRBV7-6 to TRBJ2-5; tentative D call: TRBD2 (5 bases). CDR3 size: 14 residues. Trimming pared 3 bases from V and 5 bases from J, leaving 13 bases between. The germline gives CDR1 SGHVS, CDR2 FNYEAQ. CDR3: CASSFTRVLETQYF. CDR3 DNA: TGTGCCAGCAGCTTCACTAGGGTTCTGGAGACCCAGTACTTC.

This clonotype was seen ten or more times. V gene TRBV7-9 combines with J gene TRBJ2-5; D gene unclear. V shed 3 bases and J shed 0 bases, with 11 bases lying between them. Per germline, CDR1 SEHNR and CDR2 FQNEAQ (reference sequence). This CDR3 is built from 15 residues. DNA for the CDR3: TGTGCCAGCAGCTTCCTCCTCGGAGACCAAGAGACCCAGTACTTC. It specifies CASSFLLGDQETQYF.

This clonotype was detected ten times or more. The chain joins TRBV29-1 to TRBJ2-2; 10 bases line up with TRBD2. Germline assignment: CDR1 SQVTM and CDR2 ANQGSEA. Unmatched junction bases numbered 5, after V lost 4 bases and J lost 6 bases. The CDR3 loop spans 14 amino acids. The CDR3, as DNA: TGCAGCGTTGGAGCGGGAGGGGCTGCCGGGGAGCTGTTTTTT. It is translated as CSVGAGGAAGELFF.

This clonotype was detected ten times or more. The J gene is TRBJ2-1, the V gene TRBV20-1, with D possibly being TRBD1 (6 bases). The germline CDR1 and CDR2 sequences are DFQATT and SNEGSKA (reference sequence). The CDR3 is made up of 15 amino acids. Trimming stripped 0 bases from V and 8 bases from J, with 17 bases between. The DNA of the CDR3 is TGCAGTGCTAGAGACATGAGGCCTCCAGGGGATGAGCAGTTCTTC. Translated: CSARDMRPPGDEQFF.

This clonotype was recorded at least ten times. The chain has TRBV7-9 and TRBJ2-2; 10 bases align to TRBD2. Germline lookup yields CDR1 SEHNR and CDR2 FQNEAQ (reference sequence). V shed 7 bases, J shed 1 base, and the junction held 12 bases outside the gene matches. The CDR3 loop spans 18 amino acids. The CDR3: CASNTEASGGRNTGELFF. For the CDR3, the DNA is TGTGCCAGCAACACGGAGGCTAGCGGGGGTCGGAACACCGGGGAGCTGTTTTTT.

This clonotype appeared many times. The V call is TRBV6-2 or TRBV6-3, the J call TRBJ2-3; perhaps TRBD2 as D (6 bases). V lost 2 bases, J lost 1 base, and 10 bases lay in between. The CDR3 contains 15 residues. Germline CDR1 is MNHEY and CDR2 is SVGEGT. The CDR3 DNA follows: TGTGCCAGCAGTTACGCGGGACGAGGCACAGATACGCAGTATTTT. Amino acid sequence: CASSYAGRGTDTQYF.

This clonotype was counted ten times or more. The chain recombines TRBV7-2 with TRBJ1-5, with D uncertain. Trimming cost V 1 base and J 0 bases, with 7 bases left between them. The length of the CDR3 is 15 residues. Germline values: CDR1 SGHTA, CDR2 FQGNSA. CDR3 protein: CASSLVAVSNQPQHF. In nucleotides, the CDR3 is TGTGCCAGCAGCTTAGTGGCAGTTAGCAATCAGCCCCAGCATTTT. The complete variable domain, with remaining parts taken from reference TRBV7-2 and TRBJ1-5, reads GAGVSQSPSNKVTEKGKDVELRCDPISGHTALYWYRQSLGQGLEFLIYFQGNSAPDKSGLPSDRFSAERTGGSVSTLTIQRTQQEDSAVYLCASSLVAVSNQPQHFGDGTRLSIL.

This clonotype has ten or more counts. V gene TRBV27 combines with J gene TRBJ2-1; TRBD2 aligns across 11 bases. The trim removed 7 bases at V and 0 bases at J, leaving 11 bases unmatched. Germline-derived CDR1 and CDR2 are MNHEY and SMNVEV (reference sequence). The CDR3 is 18 amino acids. The CDR3: CASTLAGGLSSSYNEQFF. In nucleotides, the CDR3 is TGTGCCAGCACCCTAGCGGGAGGACTTTCGAGCTCCTACAATGAGCAGTTCTTC.

This clonotype was observed at least ten times. This chain links TRBV6-5 with TRBJ2-7, with 8 bases fitting TRBD1. The germline V gene encodes CDR1 MNHEY and CDR2 SVGAGI. Germline trimming cut 4 bases from V and 0 bases from J; bases unmatched to any gene: 5. This CDR3 is 15 amino acids long. The CDR3: CASSFAGGGSYEQYF. The CDR3 coding sequence is TGTGCCAGCAGTTTTGCAGGGGGCGGCTCCTACGAGCAGTACTTC.

This clonotype was observed many times. V gene TRBV5-6 combines with J gene TRBJ1-3, with TRBD1 as a possible D gene (5 bases). The CDR3 contains 17 residues. CDR1 is SGHDT and CDR2 is YYEEEE in the germline V gene. V was pared by 1 base and J by 11 bases, with 25 bases between. CDR3 in DNA: TGTGCCAGCAGCTTGCTGCCTGCCGGGCGCCCCAAAGGGGCCATATATTTT. Protein product: CASSLLPAGRPKGAIYF.

The J gene is TRBJ2-1, the V gene TRBV20-1; weak D call: TRBD2 (5 bases). The CDR3 spans 14 residues. Per the germline V gene, CDR1 is DFQATT and CDR2 is SNEGSKA (reference sequence). V was clipped by 6 bases and J by 5 bases, with 17 bases between them. The CDR3 reads CSASGDNLNNEQFF. In DNA form, the CDR3 reads TGCAGTGCGTCCGGGGATAATTTAAACAATGAGCAGTTCTTC.

Comment on this clonotype: This may be a read error: a much more frequent sequence differs by one nucleotide. Lacking the conserved final phenylalanine or tryptophan, this CDR3 likely reflects a read error. The V gene is TRBV7-2, the J gene TRBJ1-1, with TRBD1 identical over 8 bases. J lost 4 bases, V lost 4 bases, and 14 bases had no gene match. Germline loops: CDR1 SGHTA, CDR2 FQGNSA. The CDR3 runs to 17 residues. As DNA, the CDR3 is TGTGCCAGCAGCTCCTTCGTTCAGGGGGCGATGGGCACTGAAGCTTTCTGT. This translates into CASSSFVQGAMGTEAFC.

This clonotype occurred many times. The rearrangement links TRBV9 to TRBJ2-7; D might be TRBD1 or TRBD2, each matching 6 bases. Germline-derived CDR1 and CDR2 are SGDLS and YYNGEE. This CDR3 region has 14 residues. V lost 4 bases and J 2 bases, leaving 13 bases between the germline ends. The CDR3 sequence is CASSPGGWPYEQYF. Here the CDR3 DNA reads TGTGCCAGCAGCCCCGGGGGCTGGCCCTACGAGCAGTACTTC.

The chain has TRBV12-3 or TRBV12-4 and TRBJ2-3; D tentatively fits TRBD1 or TRBD2 (5 bases each). This CDR3 contains 19 residues. Trimming took 3 bases from V and 0 from J, leaving 22 bases between them. DNA for the CDR3: TGTGCCAGCAGTTTTGGCGTTGGGCCGACAGCGGCTAGCACAGATACGCAGTATTTT. This codes for CASSFGVGPTAASTDTQYF.

This clonotype was detected ten times or more. The V call is TRBV6-1, the J call TRBJ1-1; a possible D gene is TRBD1 (6 bases). The germline V gene has CDR1 MNHNS and CDR2 SASEGT. Trimming took off 2 bases at V and 4 bases at J, with 17 bases between the two ends. CDR3 length: 16 residues. The CDR3 sequence: CASSEIWGSRGTEAFF. The CDR3 coding sequence is TGTGCCAGCAGTGAAATTTGGGGATCCAGGGGCACTGAAGCTTTCTTT.

This clonotype was found many times. The chain uses TRBV20-1 and TRBJ1-6, with TRBD1 matching over 7 bases. CDR1 DFQATT and CDR2 SNEGSKA come from the germline V gene (reference sequence). Trimming cost V 6 bases and J 5 bases; bases outside gene matches: 10. The length of the CDR3 is 15 residues. The CDR3 sequence is CSAQQGTNNNSPLHF. The CDR3 nucleotides are TGCAGTGCACAACAGGGGACGAATAATAATTCACCCCTCCACTTT.

This clonotype was counted many times. The V call is TRBV20-1, the J call TRBJ2-7; TRBD2 agrees at 8 bases. This CDR3 contains 13 residues. Germline loops: CDR1 DFQATT, CDR2 SNEGSKA (reference sequence). V lost 8 bases, J lost 2 bases, and 8 bases stayed unmatched. The CDR3 DNA reads TGCAGTTTCTATAGCGGGATAACCTACGAGCAGTACTTC. Translated: CSFYSGITYEQYF.

This clonotype was recorded a few times. The rearrangement joins TRBV3-1 to TRBJ1-1, with D perhaps matching TRBD1 (5 bases). From germline, CDR1 is LGHDT and CDR2 YNNKEL (reference sequence). Trimming pared 3 bases from V and 1 base from J, leaving 18 bases between. The CDR3 spans 17 residues. The chain's CDR3 is CASSHTPGTSGNTEAFF. Here the CDR3 DNA reads TGTGCCAGCAGCCACACTCCCGGGACCTCCGGGAACACTGAAGCTTTCTTT.

This clonotype has more than one count but fewer than ten. The chain has TRBV10-3 and TRBJ1-2; D is undetermined. The germline V gene has CDR1 ENHRY and CDR2 SYGVKD. The germline V and J ends were trimmed by 3 bases and 5 bases, with 13 bases remaining between them. This CDR3 is built from 14 residues. The CDR3 loop reads CAISDPQNWYGYTF. DNA of the CDR3: TGTGCCATCAGTGACCCACAGAATTGGTATGGCTACACCTTC.

This clonotype has more than one count but fewer than ten. This rearrangement joins TRBV5-4 to TRBJ2-2; TRBD2 agrees at 13 bases. The CDR3 has 16 residues. Germline-derived CDR1 and CDR2 are SGHNT and YYREEE (reference sequence). With V trimmed by 0 bases and J by 7 bases, 3 bases remained unmatched. CDR3 amino acids: CASSLGLAGGRGELFF. Written as DNA, the CDR3 is TGTGCCAGCAGCTTGGGACTAGCGGGGGGCCGCGGGGAGCTGTTTTTT.

This clonotype was seen ten or more times. The chain employs TRBV7-9 and TRBJ2-1, with TRBD2 matching over 14 bases. Trimming took 5 bases from V and 5 from J; bases not matched to a gene: 8. There are 17 residues in the CDR3. Germline V gene sequence: CDR1 SEHNR, CDR2 FQNEAQ (reference sequence). The CDR3 reads CASSKGTSGSGNNEQFF. The CDR3 DNA follows: TGTGCCAGCAGCAAAGGGACTAGCGGGAGCGGGAACAATGAGCAGTTCTTC.

This clonotype has a count of ten or more. The rearrangement links TRBV24-1 to TRBJ2-1; the match to TRBD2 covers 8 bases. The CDR3 has 16 residues. CDR1 is KGHDR, CDR2 SFDVKD, per germline. The V segment lost 1 base and the J segment 9 bases; nucleotides outside the gene matches: 10. The CDR3 region has the DNA TGTGCCACCAGTGATTTCTCGAGCGGGAGTAGGGTTGAGCAGTTCTTC. Translation: CATSDFSSGSRVEQFF.

This clonotype was seen repeatedly, ten times or more. CDR3 protein: CASSFYGWHTEAFF. The CDR3 DNA reads TGTGCCAGCAGCTTCTATGGCTGGCACACTGAAGCTTTCTTT. The chain has TRBV7-2 and TRBJ1-1; the D is unclear. CDR1 is SGHTA, CDR2 FQGNSA, per germline. The CDR3 totals 14 residues. Trimming stripped 3 bases from V and 3 bases from J, with 11 bases between.

This clonotype was seen repeatedly, ten times or more. This rearrangement joins TRBV25-1 to TRBJ2-2; D remains ambiguous. CDR1 MGHDK and CDR2 SYGVNS come from the germline V gene. V lost 2 bases to trimming and J lost 6 bases, with 4 bases between them. The CDR3 runs 12 residues. The CDR3 region is CASSERAGELFF. The CDR3 DNA is TGTGCCAGCAGTGAAAGGGCCGGGGAGCTGTTTTTT.

This clonotype was detected ten times or more. The V call is TRBV20-1, the J call TRBJ1-1; D is undetermined. This CDR3 has 13 residues. Deletions cut 2 bases from V and 3 bases from J, with 10 bases between. CDR1 DFQATT and CDR2 SNEGSKA come from the germline V gene (reference sequence). CDR3 amino acids: CSARSGFDTEAFF. Written as DNA, the CDR3 is TGCAGTGCTAGATCCGGGTTTGACACTGAAGCTTTCTTT.

About this clonotype itself: This may stem from a read error, because a much larger clone lies one nucleotide away. The chain joins TRBV5-1 to TRBJ1-1; D gene unclear. The germline CDR1 and CDR2 sequences are SGHRS and YFSETQ. V dropped 2 bases and J dropped 5 bases, with 10 bases sitting between them. This CDR3 is 13 amino acids long. The CDR3 protein is CASSFCGETEAFF. The CDR3 DNA follows: TGCGCCAGCAGCTTTTGTGGCGAGACTGAAGCTTTCTTT.

At least ten counts were recorded for this clonotype. The CDR3: CASSLGSGATYEQYF. The DNA of the CDR3 is TGCGCCAGCAGCTTGGGCAGCGGGGCAACCTACGAGCAGTACTTC. J is TRBJ2-7 and V is TRBV5-1; 7 bases match TRBD2. The CDR3 totals 15 residues. Looked up from germline, CDR1 is SGHRS and CDR2 is YFSETQ. Losses at the gene ends were 0 bases for V and 2 bases for J; bases not matched to a gene: 5.

There are many counts of this clonotype. This chain uses TRBV28 with TRBJ2-1; D may be TRBD1 (6 bases). V gave up 4 bases and J gave up 4 bases, with 8 bases separating them. Germline V gives CDR1 MDHEN, CDR2 SYDVKM. The CDR3 totals 13 residues. The CDR3 DNA reads TGTGCCAGCAGTTCGGACAGATACAATGAGCAGTTCTTC. As protein: CASSSDRYNEQFF.